The TCR beta chain described here comes from a study of shared clonotypes between healthy human individuals. Study observations and caveats: Measured sharing among donors was expected to vary with sequencing depth. Sampling covered blood only; tissue repertoires likely differ.

CD45RO negativity and positive selection for CCR7 defined naive CD8 cells, a population that excluded terminally differentiated effector memory CD45RA+ cells. Profiled with immunoSEQ multiplex PCR; TCRdb holds only in-frame clones, not every one. Of some 2,000,000 clones listed, about 95% are singletons. A remark on this clone: Its specificity is not known.

This TCR derives from a man between 18 and 35 years old in good health. The sample comprised naive CD8+ T cells sorted from blood.

The chain's CDR3 is CASSYGMNTEAFF. CDR3 nucleotides: TGTGCCAGCAGTTATGGGATGAACACTGAAGCTTTCTTT. The chain recombines TRBV28 with TRBJ1-1; D is unclear. Germline V CDR1 and CDR2: MDHEN, SYDVKM. The V end was cut by 4 bases, the J end by 0 bases, with 6 bases between. This CDR3 is built from 13 residues. The full variable domain, completed using reference TRBV28 and TRBJ1-1, is DVKVTQSSRYLVKRTGEKVFLECVQDMDHENMFWYRQDPGLGLRLIYFSYDVKMKEKGDIPEGYSVSREKKERFSLILESASTNQTSMYLCASSYGMNTEAFFGQGTRLTVV.